The 7 T cell receptor beta chains below come from one sample, sequenced in a study of T-cell memory formation after mild COVID-19. One entry per CDR3 protein results from TCRdb running MiXCR on the 5' RACE reads. Counted here are a few hundred thousand distinct CDR3 sequences, approximately 27% occurring once; the ten biggest clones make up approximately 13%. Sequenced material: PBMCs or a T cell subset sorted from them (not recorded which). These receptors were taken from an adult woman who had mild COVID-19 (a few samples of this study predate the infection). Cell type and time point are not known.

This clonotype was recorded a few times. The chain is built from TRBV7-6 and TRBJ1-2; no clear D gene. The length of the CDR3 is 11 residues. V was trimmed by 4 bases and J by 10 bases, leaving 10 bases between them. Germline CDR1 is SGHVS and CDR2 is FNYEAQ. CDR3 nucleotide sequence: TGTGCCAGCAGCTCTCAATCCTCCTACACCTTC. Translation gives CASSSQSSYTF. Full variable domain (outside the CDR3, taken from reference TRBV7-6 and TRBJ1-2): GAGVSQSPRYKVTKRGQDVALRCDPISGHVSLYWYRQALGQGPEFLTYFNYEAQQDKSGLPNDRFSAERPEGSISTLTIQRTEQRDSAMYRCASSSQSSYTFGSGTRLTVV.

The chain uses TRBV7-9 and TRBJ2-3, with D possibly matching TRBD1 (5 bases). Germline V gene lookup returns CDR1 SEHNR and CDR2 FQNEAQ (reference sequence). The V end lost 4 bases, the J end lost 11 bases, and 13 bases lay between the germline ends. The CDR3 is 12 amino acids. This CDR3 is CASSYDRRLQYF. CDR3 in DNA: TGTGCCAGCAGCTATGACAGACGATTGCAGTATTTT.

The chain joins TRBV19 to TRBJ1-1; D is unresolved. Trimming removed 3 bases at V and 9 bases at J, with 14 bases between. The germline V gene has CDR1 LNHDA and CDR2 SQIVND (reference sequence). The CDR3 extends over 13 amino acids. The CDR3 reads CASSMGRKRQAFF. CDR3 coding DNA: TGTGCCAGTAGTATGGGCAGGAAGCGACAAGCTTTCTTT.

This clonotype has more than one count but fewer than ten. The chain recombines TRBV5-1 with TRBJ2-4, with 7 bases identical to TRBD2. The V gene end was trimmed by 0 bases and the J gene end by 1 base; junction bases not matched to a gene: 10. The CDR3 spans 18 residues. The germline V gene has CDR1 SGHRS and CDR2 YFSETQ. CDR3 DNA sequence: TGCGCCAGCAGCTTGGTCCTCGGGCGGGGGAGCGCCAAAAACATTCAGTACTTC. It yields the protein CASSLVLGRGSAKNIQYF.

This clonotype was detected only a few times. The V call is TRBV7-3, the J call TRBJ2-7; D remains ambiguous. CDR3 size: 15 residues. Trimming pared 1 base from V and 3 bases from J, leaving 13 bases between. The V gene's germline CDR1 is SGHTA and CDR2 FQGTGA. As DNA, the CDR3 is TGTGCCAGCAGCTTAAATTTTGGCAGTCACTACGAGCAGTACTTC. Protein product: CASSLNFGSHYEQYF. Based on the CDR3 plus reference TRBV7-3 and TRBJ2-7, the full variable domain is GAGVSQTPSNKVTEKGKYVELRCDPISGHTALYWYRQSLGQGPEFLIYFQGTGAADDSGLPNDRFFAVRPEGSVSTLKIQRTERGDSAVYLCASSLNFGSHYEQYFGPGTRLTVT.

In its sample, this clonotype was seen a few times. The J gene is TRBJ2-7, the V gene TRBV14; no clear D. V gave up 2 bases and J gave up 7 bases, with 12 bases separating them. The CDR3 totals 13 residues. Germline loops: CDR1 SGHDN, CDR2 FVKESK. CDR3 coding DNA: TGTGCCAGCAGCCAATCGATCTATGATGAGCAGTACTTC. Protein product: CASSQSIYDEQYF.

The V and J genes are TRBV4-2 and TRBJ2-1; 10 nucleotides match TRBD1. Germline CDR1 reads LGHNA; CDR2 reads YNFKEQ. The CDR3 contains 14 residues. The V and J ends lost 3 bases and 10 bases, in that order; junction bases with no gene match: 6. The CDR3 is CASSQGTGAGEQFF. For the CDR3, the DNA is TGTGCCAGCAGCCAGGGGACAGGGGCCGGAGAGCAGTTCTTC.